The entry that follows covers one T cell receptor beta chain sequence. The antigen remains undetermined. This entry belongs to a study of T cell responses to AZD1222 COVID-19 vaccine. Study information: Second-dose schedules of about 4 or about 12 weeks were combined. Points from the study as a whole: There were repertoire samples only from the period after the peak T cell response. Across the whole spike, CD4 TCRs peaked at regions 160-218 and 743-854. Among those given AZD1222, only six were seropositive at baseline.

Per the germline V gene, CDR1 is SGHTA and CDR2 is FQGNSA. This CDR3 is built from 15 residues. V was trimmed by 4 bases and J by 2 bases, leaving 14 bases between them. Libraries were prepared by immunoSEQ multiplex PCR; TCRdb keeps only in-frame clonotypes and omits some of them. The profile shows some 190,000 clones, approximately 90% of them singletons. This sequence joins TRBV7-2 and TRBJ2-5, with a tentative D call TRBD1 (6 bases). This TCR was sampled from an adult in good health. The sequencing used peripheral blood, collected on day 0 of AZD1222 vaccination. The CDR3 loop reads CASSSTGTLQETQYF. CDR3 DNA sequence: TGTGCCAGCAGCTCAACCGGGACACTACAAGAGACCCAGTACTTC. Complete variable domain (other parts from reference TRBV7-2 and TRBJ2-5): GAGVSQSPSNKVTEKGKDVELRCDPISGHTALYWYRQSLGQGLEFLIYFQGNSAPDKSGLPSDRFSAERTGGSVSTLTIQRTQQEDSAVYLCASSSTGTLQETQYFGPGTRLLVL.